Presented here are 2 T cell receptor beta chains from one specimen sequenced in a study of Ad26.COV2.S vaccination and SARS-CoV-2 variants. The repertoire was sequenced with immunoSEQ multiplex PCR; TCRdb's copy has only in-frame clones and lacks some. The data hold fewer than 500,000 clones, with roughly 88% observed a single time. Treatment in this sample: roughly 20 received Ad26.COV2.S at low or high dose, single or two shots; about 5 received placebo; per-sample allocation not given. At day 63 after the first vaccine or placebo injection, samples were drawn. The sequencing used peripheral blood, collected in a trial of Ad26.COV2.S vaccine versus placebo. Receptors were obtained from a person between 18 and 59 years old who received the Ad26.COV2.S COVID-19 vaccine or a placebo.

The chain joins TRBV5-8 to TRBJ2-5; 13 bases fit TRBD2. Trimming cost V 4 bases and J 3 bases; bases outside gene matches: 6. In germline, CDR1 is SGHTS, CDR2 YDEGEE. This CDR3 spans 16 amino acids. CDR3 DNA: TGTGCCAGCAGCCCGGGGACTAGCGGGGCGGAAGAGACCCAGTACTTC. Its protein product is CASSPGTSGAEETQYF.

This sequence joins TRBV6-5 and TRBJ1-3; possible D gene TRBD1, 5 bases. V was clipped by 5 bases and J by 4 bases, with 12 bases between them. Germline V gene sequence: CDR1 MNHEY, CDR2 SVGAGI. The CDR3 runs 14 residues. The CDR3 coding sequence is TGTGCCAGCAGTCCGGGACTGAGGGGAAACACCATATATTTT. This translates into CASSPGLRGNTIYF.